This TCR beta chain originates from a study of CD4 T cells in relation to SARS-CoV-2 and coronaviruses. Profiling relied on immunoSEQ multiplex PCR, and the TCRdb table lists in-frame clones only, not all of them. Of some 65,000 clones listed, around 86% were seen once; the top ten hold more than 1.5%. CD4+ T cells from unexposed donors were obtained before the COVID-19 pandemic (2011-2018). This CDR3 has 14 residues. Germline CDR1 is SNHLY and CDR2 is FYNNEI. Trimming left V 7 bases short and J 2 bases short, with 11 bases between. This TCR was recovered from a human donor in good health. The rearrangement links TRBV2 to TRBJ2-2; D perhaps matches TRBD2 (5 bases). The sample was memory CD4+ T cells from PBMCs. The CDR3 loop reads CASNGELNTGELFF. Written as DNA, the CDR3 is TGTGCCAGCAACGGGGAACTTAACACCGGGGAGCTGTTTTTT.